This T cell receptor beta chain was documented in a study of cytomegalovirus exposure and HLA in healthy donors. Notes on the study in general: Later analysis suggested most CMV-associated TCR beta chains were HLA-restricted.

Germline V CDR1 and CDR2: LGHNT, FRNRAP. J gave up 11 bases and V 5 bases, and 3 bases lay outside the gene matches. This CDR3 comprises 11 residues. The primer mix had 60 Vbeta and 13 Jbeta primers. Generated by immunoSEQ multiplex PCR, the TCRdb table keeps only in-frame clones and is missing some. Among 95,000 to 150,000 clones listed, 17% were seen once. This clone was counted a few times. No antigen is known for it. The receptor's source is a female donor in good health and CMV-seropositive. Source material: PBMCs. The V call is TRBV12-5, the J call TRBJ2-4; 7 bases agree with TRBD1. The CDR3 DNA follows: TGTGCTAGTGGTATAGGGGGCCTTCAGTACTTC. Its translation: CASGIGGLQYF. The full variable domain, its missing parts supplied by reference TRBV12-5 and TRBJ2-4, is DARVTQTPRHKVTEMGQEVTMRCQPILGHNTVFWYRQTMMQGLELLAYFRNRAPLDDSGMPKDRFSAEMPDATLATLKIQPSEPRDSAVYFCASGIGGLQYFGAGTRLSVL.